This T cell receptor (beta chain) was obtained from a study of cytomegalovirus exposure and HLA in healthy donors. For the study at large: In a previous analysis, some 120 million unique TCR beta sequences were found from 150 million to 200 million T cells. Points from the study as a whole: Sequences of the TCR beta chain were said to predict the HLA-A and HLA-B alleles of most subjects accurately.

With 60 Vbeta and 13 Jbeta primers, the PCR was carried out. The data were produced by immunoSEQ multiplex PCR, yet TCRdb's version contains in-frame clones alone and is incomplete. Among roughly 230,000 clones listed, 92% were seen once. The CDR3 extends over 14 amino acids. V lost 5 bases, J lost 6 bases, and 15 bases lay in between. The germline gives CDR1 SGHTA, CDR2 FQGTGA. With respect to this clone: Its specificity is unknown.

The rearrangement links TRBV7-3 to TRBJ2-3; possibly TRBD2 for D (7 bases). This TCR came from a girl aged 2 to 9 in good health and CMV-seronegative. Sequencing used PBMCs. This chain's CDR3 is CASSPSGGQDTQYF. The CDR3 bases are TGTGCCAGCAGCCCCTCGGGGGGCCAGGATACGCAGTATTTT.